The text below deals with one T cell receptor (beta chain). These data originate in a study of blood T cell repertoires in COVID-19. Study at large: T cells, B-cell-depleted T cells, or PBMCs supplied cDNA or gDNA.

Generated by immunoSEQ multiplex PCR, the TCRdb table keeps only in-frame clones and is missing some. The table shows 300,000 or so clones, with roughly 86% occurring only once. CDR3 length: 13 amino acids. Germline V gives CDR1 SGDLS, CDR2 YYNGEE. V lost 4 bases and J lost 8, with 13 bases in between. This chain connects TRBV9 to TRBJ2-1; a weak D match, TRBD1 (6 bases). This clonotype originated in a woman aged 45-59 years with acute or convalescent COVID-19. What was sequenced was peripheral blood. The CDR3 here is CASSPGPGDEQFF. DNA of the CDR3: TGTGCCAGCAGCCCAGGACCAGGGGATGAGCAGTTCTTC.